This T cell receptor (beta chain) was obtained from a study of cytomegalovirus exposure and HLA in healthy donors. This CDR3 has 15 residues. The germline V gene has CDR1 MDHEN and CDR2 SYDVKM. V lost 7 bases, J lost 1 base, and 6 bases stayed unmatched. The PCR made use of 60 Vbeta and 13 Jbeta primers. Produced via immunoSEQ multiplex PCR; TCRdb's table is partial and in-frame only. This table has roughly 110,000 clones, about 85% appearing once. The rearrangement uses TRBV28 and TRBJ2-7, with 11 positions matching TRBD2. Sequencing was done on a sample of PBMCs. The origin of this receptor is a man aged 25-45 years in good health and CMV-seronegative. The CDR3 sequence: CASNSIAGGSYEQYF. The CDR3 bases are TGTGCCAGCAATTCGATAGCGGGAGGGTCCTACGAGCAGTACTTC.